The source of this T cell receptor beta chain is a study of PD-L1 blockade in urothelial cancer (dated by TCRdb to the late 2010s). Notes on the research overall: All patients started therapy at some point between 2014 and 2016 and received atezolizumab 1,200 mg intravenously every 3 weeks. Blood samples were analyzed at two time points: 3 weeks after treatment start (second dose) and 6 weeks after treatment start. Twenty-five of 29 patients were males with bladder-origin urothelial cancer, and about 65% of the roughly 30 reported a prior smoking history. Somatic, immune and clinical correlates of response to PD-L1 blockade with atezolizumab in urothelial cancer were the focus of an exploratory multi-omic analysis. Blood samples yielded a median of around 150,000 T cells and tens of thousands of unique TCRs, with median clonality about 0.08. Pretreatment blood TCR-seq was available for around 29 patients, at least one posttreatment blood collection was obtained for 24 patients, and tumor TCR-seq was available for 24 patients. Progression-free survival longer than 6 months counted as durable clinical benefit, and TCR features were additionally tested against both progression-free and overall survival. Pretreatment tumor samples and matched peripheral blood, collected serially before and after atezolizumab treatment, underwent TCR sequencing. Whole exome sequencing and RNA sequencing of pretreatment tumors were performed alongside TCR sequencing in the same patients. Durable clinical benefit was achieved by nine patients but not by the remaining 20. An ECOG performance status of 0 or 1 was recorded for the patients, and 0 to 3 prior chemotherapy regimens had been received by the patients.

Synthetic TCR analog templates were spiked into each PCR so that absolute template abundance could be estimated from read counts. Using the immunoSEQ assay, TCRbeta CDR3 regions were amplified from genomic DNA with bias-controlled V and J gene primers. Sequencing of rearranged TCRbeta segments was done at approximately 20X coverage. The study's processing was this. Clustering was used to correct sequencing errors, and CDR3s were annotated against IMGT to assign V, D and J genes. Only productive TCRbeta rearrangements were used in downstream analyses, excluding out-of-frame or stop-codon sequences. Clonality was computed as one minus Shannon entropy normalized by the log of the number of unique productive sequences. Clones differing between time points or between blood and tumor were identified using Fisher's exact test with Benjamini-Hochberg correction, with an adjusted p below 0.01 applied as the threshold. TCRdb holds this immuneACCESS table with in-frame rearrangements only. Some clones are missing; in checked studies, unresolved V genes explain under half, and the rest has no known cause. Clonal size and the V and J genes are those of that table, whereas D and trimming came from the DNA. This sample comprises 35,000 to 45,000 clones, 88% of them detected only once. Around 14% of the sample is taken by the ten largest.

Many counts were recorded for this clone. Its antigen is still unknown. No per-base quality is available; no much larger clone lies one base away. The cohort comprised approximately 30 patients with locally advanced or metastatic urothelial carcinoma treated at Memorial Sloan Kettering on a trial protocol. Peripheral blood mononuclear cells were collected pretreatment and during treatment, with between 1 and 8 total time points per patient. The Qiagen DNeasy Blood extraction kit was used to purify genomic DNA from total PBMCs and tumor samples. PBMCs were collected pretreatment and during treatment, and were isolated and stored as previously described. Beyond this particular receptor, the publication reports: Improved progression-free and overall survival was found to be associated with pretreatment peripheral blood TCR clonality below the median. At 3 weeks after the start of treatment, tumor-associated TCR clones in peripheral blood had expanded more in patients with durable benefit (n ≈ 24, p = 0.022). Because the sample size was small (n ≈ 31) and many of the analyses were exploratory, the results are meant to be hypothesis-generating.

This TCR derives from a woman in her sixties or seventies with urothelial cancer. The sample here was PBMCs, taken around atezolizumab (anti-PD-L1) treatment.

The base sequence is TGTGCCAGTAGTATGGGGTCGACAGCTTTCTACGAGCAGTACTTC. This gives the protein CASSMGSTAFYEQYF. Rearrangement joined TRBV19 to TRBJ2-7; possibly the D gene is TRBD1, per 5 matching bases. The CDR3 sequence holds 15 residues, the cysteine and phenylalanine included. Of the read, only the CDR3 DNA is kept; its 45 bases are in frame from base 1. Cut back by 3 bases and 3 bases, the V and J ends lie 15 bases apart. The germline V gene (reference sequence) yields LNHDA for CDR1 and SQIVND for CDR2. The entire variable domain, with the stretches around the CDR3 drawn from the reference TRBV19 and TRBJ2-7 proteins, is DGGITQSPKYLFRKEGQNVTLSCEQNLNHDAMYWYRQDPGQGLRLIYYSQIVNDFQKGDIAEGYSVSREKKESFPLTVTSAQKNPTAFYLCASSMGSTAFYEQYFGPGTRLTVT.